The subject of this entry is one T cell receptor beta chain. This record belongs to a study of blood T cell repertoires in COVID-19. The wider study: Acute and convalescent COVID-19 specimens originated in the United States, Italy and Spain. Sources were T cells, B-cell-depleted T cells, or PBMCs; the material itself was cDNA or gDNA.

In the study's own analysis: Amplifying reference gene primers gave estimates of nucleated cell counts. This table comes from immunoSEQ multiplex PCR, and its TCRdb copy is limited to in-frame clones, with some not included. V, J and clone size derive from that table, while D and trimming were established from the DNA sequence. The table shows around 98,000 clones, with about 85% occurring only once. This CDR3 spans 12 amino acids. V shed 11 bases and J shed 6 bases, with 13 bases lying between them. Germline lookup yields CDR1 MNHEY and CDR2 SVGAGI. The chain links TRBV6-5 to TRBJ2-2; a weak D match, TRBD2 (5 bases). This TCR derives from a man in his 70s with acute or convalescent COVID-19. Specimen: peripheral blood. DNA of the CDR3: TGTGCCGGGCGGGCGTGGTCCGGGGAGCTGTTTTTT. Protein product: CAGRAWSGELFF.